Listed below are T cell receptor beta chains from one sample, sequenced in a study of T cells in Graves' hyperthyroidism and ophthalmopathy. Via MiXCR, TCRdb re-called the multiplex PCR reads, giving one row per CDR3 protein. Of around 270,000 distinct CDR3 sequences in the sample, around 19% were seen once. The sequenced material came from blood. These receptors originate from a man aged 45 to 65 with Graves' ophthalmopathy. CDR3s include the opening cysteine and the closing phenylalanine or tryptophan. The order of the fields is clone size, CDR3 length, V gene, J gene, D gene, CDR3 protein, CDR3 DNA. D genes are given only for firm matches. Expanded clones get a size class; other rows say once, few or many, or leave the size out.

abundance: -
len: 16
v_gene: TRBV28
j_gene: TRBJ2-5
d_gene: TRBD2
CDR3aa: CASSSKLAGMRETQYF
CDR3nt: TGTGCCAGCAGTTCAAAACTAGCGGGAATGAGAGAGACCCAGTACTTC

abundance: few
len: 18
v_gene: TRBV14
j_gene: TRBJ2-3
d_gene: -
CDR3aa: CASSQGFRLTGGTDTQYF
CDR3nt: TGTGCCAGCAGCCAAGGGTTCCGGCTAACGGGAGGCACAGATACGCAGTATTTT

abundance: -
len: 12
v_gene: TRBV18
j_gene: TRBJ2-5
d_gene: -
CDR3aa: CASSPAQETQYF
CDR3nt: TGTGCCAGCTCACCCGCTCAAGAGACCCAGTACTTC

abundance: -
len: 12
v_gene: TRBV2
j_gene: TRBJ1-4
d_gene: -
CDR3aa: CASRRSNEKLFF
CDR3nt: TGTGCCAGTCGGAGGTCTAATGAAAAACTGTTTTTT

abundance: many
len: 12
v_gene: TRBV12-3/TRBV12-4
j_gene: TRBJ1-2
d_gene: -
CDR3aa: CASSWGNYGYTF
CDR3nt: TGTGCCAGCAGTTGGGGTAACTATGGCTACACCTTC

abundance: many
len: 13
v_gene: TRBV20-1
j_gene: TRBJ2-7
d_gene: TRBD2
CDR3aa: CSASRLAEYEQYF
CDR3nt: TGCAGTGCTAGTCGTCTAGCGGAGTACGAGCAGTACTTC

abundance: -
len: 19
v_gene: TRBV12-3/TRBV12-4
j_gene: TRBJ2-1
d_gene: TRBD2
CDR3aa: CASSPRLAGGRSSYNEQFF
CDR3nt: TGTGCCAGCAGTCCGAGACTAGCGGGAGGGCGGAGCTCCTACAATGAGCAGTTCTTC

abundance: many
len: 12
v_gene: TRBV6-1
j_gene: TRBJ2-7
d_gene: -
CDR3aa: CASSDLGYEQYF
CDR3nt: TGTGCCAGCAGTGATCTCGGCTACGAGCAGTACTTC

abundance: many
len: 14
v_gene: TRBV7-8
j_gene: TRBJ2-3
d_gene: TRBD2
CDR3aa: CASSFSGRTDTQYF
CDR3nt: TGTGCCAGCAGCTTTAGCGGGAGGACAGATACGCAGTATTTT

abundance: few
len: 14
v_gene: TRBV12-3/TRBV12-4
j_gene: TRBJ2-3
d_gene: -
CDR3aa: CASRGSGYTDTQYF
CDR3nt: TGTGCCAGCAGGGGGAGTGGGTACACAGATACGCAGTATTTT

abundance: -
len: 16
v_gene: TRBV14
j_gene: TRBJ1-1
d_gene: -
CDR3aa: CASSETPRDGLSGAFF
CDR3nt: TGTGCCAGCAGCGAGACACCCCGGGACGGGCTTAGCGGGGCTTTCTTT

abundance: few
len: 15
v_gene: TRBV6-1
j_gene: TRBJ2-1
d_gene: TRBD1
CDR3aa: CASSTGAGGENEQFF
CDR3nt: TGTGCCAGTTCGACCGGGGCAGGGGGAGAAAATGAGCAGTTCTTC

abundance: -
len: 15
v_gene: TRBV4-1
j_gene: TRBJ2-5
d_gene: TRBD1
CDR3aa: CASSQTGGRGETQYF
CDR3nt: TGCGCCAGCAGCCAAACAGGGGGCCGGGGTGAGACCCAGTACTTC

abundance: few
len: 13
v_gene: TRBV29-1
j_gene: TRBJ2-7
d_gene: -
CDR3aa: CSAGLGKGYEQYF
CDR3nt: TGCAGCGCCGGGTTAGGAAAAGGGTACGAGCAGTACTTC

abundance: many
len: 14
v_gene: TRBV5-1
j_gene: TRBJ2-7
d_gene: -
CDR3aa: CASSTQTGSYEQYF
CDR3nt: TGCGCCAGCAGCACCCAGACGGGCTCCTACGAGCAGTACTTC

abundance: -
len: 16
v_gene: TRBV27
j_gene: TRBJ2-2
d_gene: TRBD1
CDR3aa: CASKTSGTGGTGELFF
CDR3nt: TGTGCCAGCAAGACCTCCGGGACAGGGGGGACCGGGGAGCTGTTTTTT

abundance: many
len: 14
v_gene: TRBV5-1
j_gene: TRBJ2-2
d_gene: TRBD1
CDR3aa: CASSVDRATGELFF
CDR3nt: TGCGCCAGCAGCGTCGACAGGGCGACCGGGGAGCTGTTTTTT

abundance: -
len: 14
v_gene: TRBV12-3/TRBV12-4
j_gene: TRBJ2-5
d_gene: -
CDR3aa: CASSLGVSQETQYF
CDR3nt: TGTGCCAGCAGTTTGGGGGTTAGCCAAGAGACCCAGTACTTC

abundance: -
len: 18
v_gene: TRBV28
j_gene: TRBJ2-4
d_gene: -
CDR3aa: CASSSPPQRALAKNIQYF
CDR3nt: TGTGCCAGCAGTTCGCCCCCACAGCGGGCCCTAGCCAAAAACATTCAGTACTTC

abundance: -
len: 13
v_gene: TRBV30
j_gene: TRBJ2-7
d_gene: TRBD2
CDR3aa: CAWSIASGSQQYF
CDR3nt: TGTGCCTGGAGTATAGCTAGCGGGAGCCAGCAGTACTTC

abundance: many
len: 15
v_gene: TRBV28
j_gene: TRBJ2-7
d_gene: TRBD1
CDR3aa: CASNRQVTGGTEQYF
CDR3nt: TGTGCCAGCAATCGTCAGGTAACAGGGGGCACCGAGCAGTACTTC

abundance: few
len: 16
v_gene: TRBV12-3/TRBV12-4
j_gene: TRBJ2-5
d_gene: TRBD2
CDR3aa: CASSSRRLAGQETQYF
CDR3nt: TGTGCCAGCAGTTCTCGAAGACTAGCGGGCCAAGAGACCCAGTACTTC